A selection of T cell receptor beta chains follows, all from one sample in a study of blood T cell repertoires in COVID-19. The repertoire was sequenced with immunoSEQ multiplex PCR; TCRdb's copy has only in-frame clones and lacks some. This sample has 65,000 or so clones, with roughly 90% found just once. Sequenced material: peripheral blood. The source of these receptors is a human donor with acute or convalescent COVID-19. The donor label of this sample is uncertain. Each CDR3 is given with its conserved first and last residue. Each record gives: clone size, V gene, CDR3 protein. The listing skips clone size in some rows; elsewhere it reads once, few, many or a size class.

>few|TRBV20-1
CSASLRTTHEQYF
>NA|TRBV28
CASSRFRPGGPYEQYF
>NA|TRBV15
CATSRDASGRTDTQYF
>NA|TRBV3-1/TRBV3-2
CASRGGWEQYF
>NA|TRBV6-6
CASSNSGRAGLEQFF
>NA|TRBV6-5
CASSRDRSDQPQHF
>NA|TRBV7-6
CASSPRTRTLGDEQFF
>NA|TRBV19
CASSIDGGTGELFF
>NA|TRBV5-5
CASSLGLVQETQYF
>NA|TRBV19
CASRPGASNSPLHF
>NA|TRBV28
CATKSGTYEQYF
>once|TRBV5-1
CASSTGQGNTEAFF
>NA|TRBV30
CAWSLGAGDYNSPLHF
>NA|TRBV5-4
CAGQGTNQETQYF
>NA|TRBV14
CASSQQIFYFGQGPPGDTEAFF
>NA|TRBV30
CAWSAKETKHF
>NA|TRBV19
CASSIGPGSGELFF
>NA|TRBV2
CASSEGTSGTDEQFF
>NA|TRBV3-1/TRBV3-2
CASSPRDRGSPGANVLTF
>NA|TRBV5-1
CASSLAGTSGVGEQFF
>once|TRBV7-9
CASSPLKGRGYGYTF
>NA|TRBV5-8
CASSLRLTGPSYEQYF
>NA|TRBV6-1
CASSEVGGGVNQPQHF
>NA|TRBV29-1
CSVGGPHTEAFF
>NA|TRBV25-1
CASSDVGGGTYNEQFF
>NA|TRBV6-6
CASSRKGTGFRVTEAFF
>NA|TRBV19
CASKAVQGNNSPLHF
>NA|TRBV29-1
CSAFSGSSYNEQFF
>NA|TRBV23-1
CASSQSPKTLNQPQHF
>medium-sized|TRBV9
CASSPSSKRIAYEQYF
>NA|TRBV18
CASSLGQGNTGELFF
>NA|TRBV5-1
CASSFSGSRDIQYF
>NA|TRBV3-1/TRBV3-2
CASSKDQDEKLFF
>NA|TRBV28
CASSVTGPTNEKLFF
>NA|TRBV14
CASSQDLGGSRTDTQYF
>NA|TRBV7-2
CASRRQVTDTQYF
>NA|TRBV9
CASSVQTGSEGEQFF
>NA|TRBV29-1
CSGVTGYGEQFF
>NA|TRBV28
CASSLYRNDYGYTF
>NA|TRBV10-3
CAISESQLAVNEQFF
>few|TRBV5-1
CASSSETGSGYTF
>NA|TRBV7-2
CASSARVPGGHQPQHF
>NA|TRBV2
CASKGGVSTDTQYF
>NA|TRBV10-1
CASSEQPAGGYNEQFF
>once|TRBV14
CASSQDLGEKLFF
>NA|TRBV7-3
CASSLRGYEETQYF
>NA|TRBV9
CASSLGQGATNEKLFF